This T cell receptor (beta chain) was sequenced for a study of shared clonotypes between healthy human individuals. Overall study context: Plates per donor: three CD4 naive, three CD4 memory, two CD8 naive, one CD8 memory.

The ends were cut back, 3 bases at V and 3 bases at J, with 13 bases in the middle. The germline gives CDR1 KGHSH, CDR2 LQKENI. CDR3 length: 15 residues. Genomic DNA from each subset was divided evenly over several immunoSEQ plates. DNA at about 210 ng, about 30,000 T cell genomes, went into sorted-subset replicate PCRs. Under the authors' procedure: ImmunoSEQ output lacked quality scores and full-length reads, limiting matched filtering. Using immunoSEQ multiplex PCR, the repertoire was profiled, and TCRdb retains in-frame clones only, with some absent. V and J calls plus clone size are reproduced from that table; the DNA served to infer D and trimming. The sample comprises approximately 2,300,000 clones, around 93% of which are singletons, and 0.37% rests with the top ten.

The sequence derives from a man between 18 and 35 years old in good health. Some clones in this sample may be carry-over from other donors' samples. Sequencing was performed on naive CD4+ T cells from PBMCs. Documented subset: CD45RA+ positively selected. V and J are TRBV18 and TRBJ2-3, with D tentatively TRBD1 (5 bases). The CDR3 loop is CASSPLVGATDTQYF. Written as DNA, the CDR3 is TGTGCCAGCTCACCTCTCGTAGGGGCAACAGATACGCAGTATTTT.